The 12 T cell receptor beta chains given below trace back to one sample, sequenced in a study of T cells in localized non-small cell lung cancer. Assay: immunoSEQ multiplex PCR; the TCRdb copy retains only in-frame clones and omits some. Counted here are roughly 38,000 clones, over 75% occurring once; the ten biggest clones make up 17%. Sample: peripheral blood, taken before any cancer treatment. Every receptor here comes from a male donor older than 55 with stage III squamous cell lung carcinoma.

V usage is TRBV15 and J usage is TRBJ2-7; 10 nucleotides line up with TRBD1. J was trimmed by 7 bases and V by 1 base; bases with no gene match: 4. This CDR3 contains 14 residues. Germline V gene data show CDR1 as LNHNV and CDR2 as YYDKDF (reference sequence). The CDR3 DNA follows: TGTGCCACCAGCAGAGGACAGGGGGCGCGGGAGCAGTACTTC. It translates to CATSRGQGAREQYF.

This chain links TRBV5-4 with TRBJ2-1; no definite D call. The CDR3 consists of 14 residues. Germline CDR1 is SGHNT and CDR2 is YYREEE (reference sequence). Trimming took off 3 bases at V and 8 bases at J, with 15 bases between the two ends. The CDR3 region is CASSSPSGGDEQFF. CDR3 coding DNA: TGTGCCAGCAGCTCTCCTTCGGGTGGTGATGAGCAGTTCTTC.

This chain joins TRBV19 and TRBJ1-5, with no clear D. This CDR3 region has 12 residues. The germline V gene has CDR1 LNHDA and CDR2 SQIVND (reference sequence). Trimming removed 8 bases from V and 9 bases from J, with 14 bases in between. DNA for the CDR3: TGTGCCAGTGGCCCCCCAGGTTCGCCCCAGCATTTT. This translates into CASGPPGSPQHF.

The table lists this clone with a few counts. This chain connects TRBV30 to TRBJ1-1; the match to TRBD1 covers 7 bases. The length of the CDR3 is 13 residues. Germline CDR1 and CDR2: GTSNPN and SVGIG (reference sequence). V lost 2 bases to trimming and J lost 5 bases; unmatched junction nucleotides: 5. The CDR3 DNA sequence: TGTGCCTGGAGTCGACAGGGAGGGACTGAAGCTTTCTTT. Its protein is CAWSRQGGTEAFF. The variable domain in full, with the rest retrieved from reference TRBV30 and TRBJ1-1, is SQTIHQWPATLVQPVGSPLSLECTVEGTSNPNLYWYRQAAGRGLQLLFYSVGIGQISSEVPQNLSASRPQDRQFILSSKKLLLSDSGFYLCAWSRQGGTEAFFGQGTRLTVV.

This rearrangement joins TRBV28 to TRBJ2-5, with 9 bases fitting TRBD2. Germline trimming cut 3 bases from V and 2 bases from J; bases unmatched to any gene: 4. The CDR3 sequence is 15 residues long. Germline V gene sequence: CDR1 MDHEN, CDR2 SYDVKM. Written as DNA, the CDR3 is TGTGCCAGCAGTTTGTCCCTAGCGGGGCAAGAGACCCAGTACTTC. It specifies CASSLSLAGQETQYF.

The V and J genes are TRBV2 and TRBJ1-2; D might be TRBD1 (5 bases). Trimming left V 3 bases short and J 5 bases short, with 16 bases between. The CDR3 is 15 residues long. Looked up from germline, CDR1 is SNHLY and CDR2 is FYNNEI. In DNA, the CDR3 is TGTGCCAGCAGTGAGAGTCAGGGTAGGGGATATGGCTACACCTTC. This encodes CASSESQGRGYGYTF.

This chain links TRBV30 with TRBJ2-5; D might be TRBD1 (5 bases). The CDR3 loop spans 11 amino acids. Germline V gene sequence: CDR1 GTSNPN, CDR2 SVGIG (reference sequence). The V end was cut by 5 bases, the J end by 2 bases, with 6 bases between. The DNA for the CDR3 is TGTGCCTGGGACAGACAAGAGACCCAGTACTTC. It is translated as CAWDRQETQYF.

The rearrangement links TRBV27 to TRBJ2-2; D not resolved. The germline V gene has CDR1 MNHEY and CDR2 SMNVEV (reference sequence). Trimming removed 7 bases at V and 4 bases at J, with 13 bases between. The CDR3 sequence is 14 residues long. The CDR3: CASTFAFGTGELFF. CDR3 DNA sequence: TGTGCCAGCACCTTCGCCTTTGGCACCGGGGAGCTGTTTTTT.

This clone is a singleton in its sample. The chain is built from TRBV19 and TRBJ1-1; D is ambiguous. The CDR3 is 13 amino acids. Germline V gene data show CDR1 as LNHDA and CDR2 as SQIVND (reference sequence). Trimming left V 2 bases short and J 4 bases short, with 8 bases between. CDR3 in amino acids: CASSILGSTEAFF. CDR3 bases: TGTGCCAGTAGTATATTAGGAAGCACTGAAGCTTTCTTT.

The rearrangement joins TRBV9 to TRBJ2-2; no clear D gene. The germline V and J ends were trimmed by 0 bases and 0 bases, with 3 bases remaining between them. This CDR3 contains 14 residues. Germline V gene sequence: CDR1 SGDLS, CDR2 YYNGEE. The CDR3 here is CASSVEPNTGELFF. The CDR3 DNA reads as TGTGCCAGCAGCGTAGAACCGAACACCGGGGAGCTGTTTTTT. Full variable domain (missing parts from reference TRBV9 and TRBJ2-2): DSGVTQTPKHLITATGQRVTLRCSPRSGDLSVYWYQQSLDQGLQFLIQYYNGEERAKGNILERFSAQQFPDLHSELNLSSLELGDSALYFCASSVEPNTGELFFGEGSRLTVL.

The chain has TRBV5-1 and TRBJ1-5; D uncertain. Trimming took 2 bases from V and 7 from J, leaving 10 bases between them. The CDR3 loop spans 13 amino acids. The V gene's germline CDR1 is SGHRS and CDR2 YFSETQ. The CDR3 loop reads CASSLSGRQPQHF. As DNA, the CDR3 is TGCGCCAGCAGCTTATCAGGTAGGCAGCCCCAGCATTTT.

The chain employs TRBV2 and TRBJ2-3; 7 nucleotides match TRBD2. This CDR3 spans 15 amino acids. Germline V gives CDR1 SNHLY, CDR2 FYNNEI. The V and J ends lost 4 bases and 0 bases, in that order; junction bases with no gene match: 4. CDR3 coding DNA: TGTGCCAGCAGTGGGGTTAGCGGGAGCACAGATACGCAGTATTTT. Encoded protein: CASSGVSGSTDTQYF.